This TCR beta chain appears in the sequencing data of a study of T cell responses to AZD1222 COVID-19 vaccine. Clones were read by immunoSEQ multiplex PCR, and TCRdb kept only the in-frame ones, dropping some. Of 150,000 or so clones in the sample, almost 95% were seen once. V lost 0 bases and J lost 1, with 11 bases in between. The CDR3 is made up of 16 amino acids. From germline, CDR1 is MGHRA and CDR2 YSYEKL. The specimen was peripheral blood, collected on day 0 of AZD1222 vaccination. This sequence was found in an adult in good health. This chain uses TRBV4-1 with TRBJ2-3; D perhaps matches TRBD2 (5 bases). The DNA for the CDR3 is TGCGCCAGCAGCCAAGATCGGGGTGGGGGCACAGATACGCAGTATTTT. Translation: CASSQDRGGGTDTQYF.